The source of this T cell receptor (beta chain) is a study of blood T cell repertoires in COVID-19. CDR3 size: 15 residues. V was cut by 6 bases and J by 6 bases, with 15 bases left in between. Germline CDR1 reads KGHSH; CDR2 reads LQKENI. Sequencing used immunoSEQ multiplex PCR; TCRdb keeps in-frame clones, though not all of them. The table has some 300,000 clones, around 88% seen once. The rearrangement links TRBV18 to TRBJ1-6; perhaps TRBD1 as D (5 bases). The TCR sequence derives from a woman in her sixties or seventies with COVID-19, enrolled during active disease. The sample was peripheral blood. CDR3 loop: CASSPGGRGNSPLHF. CDR3 in DNA: TGTGCCAGCTCCCCCGGCGGAAGGGGTAATTCACCCCTCCACTTT.